Below are 5 T cell receptor beta chains sequenced from a single sample in a study of identifying expanded T cells in peripheral blood (dated by TCRdb to between 2017 and 2020). The method was the immunoSEQ multiplex PCR assay. TCRdb's version of the immuneACCESS table is confined to in-frame rearrangements and falls short of the full clone set. An unresolved V gene accounts for under half of the shortfall where checked; the remainder is of unknown origin. A total of 100,000 to 110,000 clones appear in this sample, roughly 88% of them only once. The ten most abundant clones make up 5.5% to 6.5% of the sample. Source material: blood. The receptors come from a person between 18 and 75 years old in good health.

This clone has only one observation. The chain couples TRBV11-2 to TRBJ2-5, with TRBD1 as a possible D gene (6 bases). From germline, CDR1 is SGHAT and CDR2 FQNNGV. V was cut by 2 bases and J by 2 bases, with 18 bases left in between. CDR3 length: 17 residues. The chain's CDR3 is CASSLLRDTDSQETQYF. The CDR3 nucleotides read TGTGCCAGCAGCTTACTTCGGGACACCGATTCACAAGAGACCCAGTACTTC.

The CDR3 here is CASSLGRANTEAFF. CDR3 DNA sequence: TGTGCCAGCAGCTTGGGCAGGGCGAACACTGAAGCTTTCTTT. The V call is TRBV7-2, the J call TRBJ1-1; tentative D call: TRBD1 (5 bases). The V gene lost 3 bases and the J gene lost 1 base, with 9 bases spanning the gap. From germline, CDR1 is SGHTA and CDR2 FQGNSA. The CDR3 length is 14 residues.

J is TRBJ1-4 and V is TRBV18; D is possibly TRBD1 (6 bases). This CDR3 has 14 residues. V was shortened by 3 bases and J by 5 bases, with 10 bases between the two germline ends. Per germline, CDR1 KGHSH and CDR2 LQKENI. CDR3 DNA: TGTGCCAGCTCACCTGGACAGTCAAATGAAAAACTGTTTTTT. It is translated as CASSPGQSNEKLFF.

This clone has just one count. V and J are TRBV13 and TRBJ2-5, with 13 bases that match TRBD2. There are 16 residues in the CDR3. V gave up 4 bases and J gave up 2 bases; unmatched junction bases: 4. Germline CDR1 reads PRHDT; CDR2 reads FYEKMQ (reference sequence). The CDR3 protein is CASSSGTSGAQETQYF. CDR3 nucleotides: TGTGCCAGCAGCTCGGGGACTAGCGGGGCACAAGAGACCCAGTACTTC. The whole variable domain, remainder taken from reference TRBV13 and TRBJ2-5, is AAGVIQSPRHLIKEKRETATLKCYPIPRHDTVYWYQQGPGQDPQFLISFYEKMQSDKGSIPDRFSAQQFSDYHSELNMSSLELGDSALYFCASSSGTSGAQETQYFGPGTRLLVL.

J is TRBJ2-4 and V is TRBV4-3; 10 positions agree with TRBD2. There are 15 residues in the CDR3. Germline V gives CDR1 LGHNA, CDR2 YSLEER. After removal of 3 bases from V and 6 bases from J, the junction contained 5 bases not matched to a gene. The CDR3 DNA is TGCGCCAGCAGCCAGATTTCTAGCGGGAGAAACATTCAGTACTTC. Translating gives CASSQISSGRNIQYF.